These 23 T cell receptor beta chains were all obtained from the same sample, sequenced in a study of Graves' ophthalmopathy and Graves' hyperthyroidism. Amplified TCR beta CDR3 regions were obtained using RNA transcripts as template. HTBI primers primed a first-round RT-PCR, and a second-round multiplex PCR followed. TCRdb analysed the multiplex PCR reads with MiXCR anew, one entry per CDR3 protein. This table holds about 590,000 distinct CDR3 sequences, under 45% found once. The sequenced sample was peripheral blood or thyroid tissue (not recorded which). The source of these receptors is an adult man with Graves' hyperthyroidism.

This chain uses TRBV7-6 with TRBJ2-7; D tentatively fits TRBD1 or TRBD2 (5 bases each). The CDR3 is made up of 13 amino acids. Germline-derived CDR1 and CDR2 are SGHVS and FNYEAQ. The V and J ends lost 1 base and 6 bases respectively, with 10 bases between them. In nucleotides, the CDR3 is TGTGCCAGCAGCTTAGTGGGGGAAGCCGAGCAGTACTTC. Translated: CASSLVGEAEQYF. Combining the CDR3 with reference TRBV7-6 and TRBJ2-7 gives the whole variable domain GAGVSQSPRYKVTKRGQDVALRCDPISGHVSLYWYRQALGQGPEFLTYFNYEAQQDKSGLPNDRFSAERPEGSISTLTIQRTEQRDSAMYRCASSLVGEAEQYFGPGTRLTVT.

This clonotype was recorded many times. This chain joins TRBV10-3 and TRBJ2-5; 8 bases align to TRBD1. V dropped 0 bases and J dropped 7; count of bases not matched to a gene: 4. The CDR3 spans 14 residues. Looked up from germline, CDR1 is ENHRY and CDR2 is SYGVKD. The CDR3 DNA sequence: TGTGCCATCAGTGAGTCGGGGACAGGTGGGACCCAGTACTTC. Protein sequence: CAISESGTGGTQYF.

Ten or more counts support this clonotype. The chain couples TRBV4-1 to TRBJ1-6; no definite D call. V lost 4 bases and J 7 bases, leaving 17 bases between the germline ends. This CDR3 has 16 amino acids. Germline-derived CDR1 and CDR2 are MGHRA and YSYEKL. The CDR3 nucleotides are TGCGCCAGCAGCCCATCCCCCGTCCCTTCAAATTCACCCCTCCACTTT. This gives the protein CASSPSPVPSNSPLHF.

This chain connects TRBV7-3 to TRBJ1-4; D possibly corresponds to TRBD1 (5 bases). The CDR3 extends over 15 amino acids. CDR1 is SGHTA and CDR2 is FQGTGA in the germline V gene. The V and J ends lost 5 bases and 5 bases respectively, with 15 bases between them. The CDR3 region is CASSPLGGLNEKLFF. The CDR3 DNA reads TGTGCCAGCAGCCCTTTGGGGGGACTGAATGAAAAACTGTTTTTT.

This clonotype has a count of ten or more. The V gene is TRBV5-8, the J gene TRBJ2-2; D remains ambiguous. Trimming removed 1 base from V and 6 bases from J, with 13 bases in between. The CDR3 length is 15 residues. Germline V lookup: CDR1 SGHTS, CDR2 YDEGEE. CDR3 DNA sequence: TGTGCCAGCAGCTTGAGTTTAGGGTTGGCCGGGGAGCTGTTTTTT. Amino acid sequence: CASSLSLGLAGELFF.

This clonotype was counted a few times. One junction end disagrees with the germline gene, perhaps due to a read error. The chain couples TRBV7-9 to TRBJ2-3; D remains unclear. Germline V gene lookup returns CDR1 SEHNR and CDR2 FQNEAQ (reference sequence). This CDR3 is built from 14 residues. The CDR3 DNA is TGTGCTAGCAGCTTAGACGGGAGCACAGATACGCAGTATTTT. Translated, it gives CASSLDGSTDTQYF.

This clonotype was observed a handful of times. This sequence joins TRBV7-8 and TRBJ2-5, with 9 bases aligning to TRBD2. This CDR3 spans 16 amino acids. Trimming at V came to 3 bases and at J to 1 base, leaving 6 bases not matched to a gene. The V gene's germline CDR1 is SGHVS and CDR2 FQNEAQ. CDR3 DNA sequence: TGTGCCAGCAGCTTTATCCAGCGGGGGGTCCAAGAGACCCAGTACTTC. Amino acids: CASSFIQRGVQETQYF.

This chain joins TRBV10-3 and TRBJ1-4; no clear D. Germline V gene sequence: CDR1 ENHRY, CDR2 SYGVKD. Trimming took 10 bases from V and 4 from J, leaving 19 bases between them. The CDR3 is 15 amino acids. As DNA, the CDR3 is TGTGCCAGCAGCCAAAGTGGGAGTGTTAATGAAAAACTGTTTTTT. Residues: CASSQSGSVNEKLFF.

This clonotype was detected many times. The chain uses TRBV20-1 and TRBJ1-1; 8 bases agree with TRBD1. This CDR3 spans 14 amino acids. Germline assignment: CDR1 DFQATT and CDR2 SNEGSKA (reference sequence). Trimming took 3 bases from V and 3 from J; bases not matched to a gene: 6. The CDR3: CSARGVGQDTEAFF. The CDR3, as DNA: TGCAGTGCTAGGGGGGTGGGACAGGACACTGAAGCTTTCTTT.

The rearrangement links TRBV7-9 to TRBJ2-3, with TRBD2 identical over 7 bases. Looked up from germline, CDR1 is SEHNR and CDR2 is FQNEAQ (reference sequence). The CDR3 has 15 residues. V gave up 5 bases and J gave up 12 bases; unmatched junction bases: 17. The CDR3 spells CASSPNGSPGRSQYF. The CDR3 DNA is TGTGCCAGCAGCCCAAACGGGAGCCCCGGGAGGTCCCAGTATTTT. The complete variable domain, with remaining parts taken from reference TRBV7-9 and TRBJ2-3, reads DTGVSQNPRHKITKRGQNVTFRCDPISEHNRLYWYRQTLGQGPEFLTYFQNEAQLEKSRLLSDRFSAERPKGSFSTLEIQRTEQGDSAMYLCASSPNGSPGRSQYFGPGTRLTVL.

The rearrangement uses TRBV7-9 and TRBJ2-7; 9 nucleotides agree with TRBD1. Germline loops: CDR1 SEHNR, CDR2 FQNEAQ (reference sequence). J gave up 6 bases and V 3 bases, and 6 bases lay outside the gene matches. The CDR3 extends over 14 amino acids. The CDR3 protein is CASSLAGQGGEQYF. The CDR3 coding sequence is TGTGCCAGCAGCTTGGCGGGACAGGGAGGCGAGCAGTACTTC.

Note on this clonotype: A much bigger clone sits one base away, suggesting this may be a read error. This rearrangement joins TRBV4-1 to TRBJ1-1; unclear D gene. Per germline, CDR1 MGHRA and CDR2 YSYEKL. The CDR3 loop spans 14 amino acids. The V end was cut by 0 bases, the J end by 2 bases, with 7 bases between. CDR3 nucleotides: TGCGCCAGCAGCCAAGATTACATTAACACTGAAGCTTTCTTT. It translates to CASSQDYINTEAFF.

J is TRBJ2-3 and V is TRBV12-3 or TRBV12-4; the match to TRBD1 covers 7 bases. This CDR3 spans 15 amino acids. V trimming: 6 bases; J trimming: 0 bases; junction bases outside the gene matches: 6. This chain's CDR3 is CASSPGTVSTDTQYF. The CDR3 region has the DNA TGTGCCAGCAGCCCTGGGACAGTAAGCACAGATACGCAGTATTTT.

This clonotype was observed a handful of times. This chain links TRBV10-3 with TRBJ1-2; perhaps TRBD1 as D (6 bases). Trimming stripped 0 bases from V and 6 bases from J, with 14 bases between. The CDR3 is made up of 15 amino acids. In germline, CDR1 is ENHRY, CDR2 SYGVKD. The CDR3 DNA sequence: TGTGCCATCAGTGAGTCTCCAGGGGTGGGAAATGGCTACACCTTC. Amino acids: CAISESPGVGNGYTF.

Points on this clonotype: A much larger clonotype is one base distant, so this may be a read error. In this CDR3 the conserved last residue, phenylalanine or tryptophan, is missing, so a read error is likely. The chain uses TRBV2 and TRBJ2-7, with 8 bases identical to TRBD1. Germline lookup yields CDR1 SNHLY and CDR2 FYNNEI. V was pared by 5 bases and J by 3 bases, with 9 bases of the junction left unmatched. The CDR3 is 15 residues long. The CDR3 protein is CASSSRTGLRYEQYL. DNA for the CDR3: TGTGCCAGCAGTTCGCGGACAGGGTTACGCTACGAGCAGTACCTC.

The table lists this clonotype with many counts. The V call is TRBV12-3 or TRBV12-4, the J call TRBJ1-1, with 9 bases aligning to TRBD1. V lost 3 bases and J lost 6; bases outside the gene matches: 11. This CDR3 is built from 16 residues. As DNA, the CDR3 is TGTGCCAGCAGTTTTCCCCACAGGGGGCGGGAGGCTGAAGCTTTCTTT. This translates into CASSFPHRGREAEAFF.

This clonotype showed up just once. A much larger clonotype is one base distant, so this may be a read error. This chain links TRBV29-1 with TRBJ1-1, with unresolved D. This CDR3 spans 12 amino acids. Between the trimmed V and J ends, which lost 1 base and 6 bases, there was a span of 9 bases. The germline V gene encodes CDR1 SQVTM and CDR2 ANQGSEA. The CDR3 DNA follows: TGCAGCGTTGAAGCCAGGCTGGCTGAAGCTTTCTTT. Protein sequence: CSVEARLAEAFF. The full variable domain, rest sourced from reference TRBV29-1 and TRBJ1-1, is SAVISQKPSRDICQRGTSLTIQCQVDSQVTMMFWYRQQPGQSLTLIATANQGSEATYESGFVIDKFPISRPNLTFSTLTVSNMSPEDSSIYLCSVEARLAEAFFGQGTRLTVV.

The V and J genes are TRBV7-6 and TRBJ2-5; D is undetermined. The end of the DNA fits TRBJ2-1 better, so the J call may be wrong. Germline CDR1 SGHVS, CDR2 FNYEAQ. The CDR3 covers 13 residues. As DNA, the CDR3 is TGTGCCAGCAGCTTAGTCCCATGGGATGAGCAGTTCTTC. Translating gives CASSLVPWDEQFF.

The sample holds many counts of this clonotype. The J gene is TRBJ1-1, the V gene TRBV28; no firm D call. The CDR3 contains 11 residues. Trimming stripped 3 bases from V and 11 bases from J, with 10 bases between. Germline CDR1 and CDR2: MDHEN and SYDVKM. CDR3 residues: CASSLGGPAFF. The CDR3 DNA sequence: TGTGCCAGCAGTTTGGGCGGGCCGGCTTTCTTT.

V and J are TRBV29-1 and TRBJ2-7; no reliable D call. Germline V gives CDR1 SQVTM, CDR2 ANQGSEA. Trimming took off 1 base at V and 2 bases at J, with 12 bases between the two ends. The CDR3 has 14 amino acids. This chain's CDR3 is CSVEVRRTPYEQYF. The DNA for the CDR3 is TGCAGCGTTGAAGTCAGGCGGACCCCCTACGAGCAGTACTTC.

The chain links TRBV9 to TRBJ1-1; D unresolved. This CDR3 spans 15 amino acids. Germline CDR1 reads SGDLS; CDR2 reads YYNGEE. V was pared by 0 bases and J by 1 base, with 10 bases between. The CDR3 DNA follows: TGTGCCAGCAGCGTAGAAAGAAGGAGGAACACTGAAGCTTTCTTT. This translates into CASSVERRRNTEAFF.

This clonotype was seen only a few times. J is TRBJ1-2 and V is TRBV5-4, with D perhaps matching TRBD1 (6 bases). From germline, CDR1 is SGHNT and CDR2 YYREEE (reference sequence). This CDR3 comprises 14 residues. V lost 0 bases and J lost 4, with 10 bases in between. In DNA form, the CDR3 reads TGTGCCAGCAGCTTGGGGGCAGGGGTCTATGGCTACACCTTC. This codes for CASSLGAGVYGYTF.

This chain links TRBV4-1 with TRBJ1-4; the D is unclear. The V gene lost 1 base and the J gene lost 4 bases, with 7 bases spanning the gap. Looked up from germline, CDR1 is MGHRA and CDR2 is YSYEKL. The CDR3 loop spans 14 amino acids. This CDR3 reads CASSQVSSNEKLFF. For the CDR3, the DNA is TGCGCCAGCAGCCAAGTCTCCAGTAATGAAAAACTGTTTTTT.